These T cell receptor beta chains were read from a single sample in a study of shared clonotypes between healthy human individuals. The assay was immunoSEQ multiplex PCR, and TCRdb's table has in-frame clones only and misses some. Seen here are some 580,000 clones, 98% observed once, and the top ten hold approximately 0.3%. The sample consisted of naive CD8+ T cells sorted from blood. The source is a man aged 25-40 years in good health. Both conserved end residues are part of each CDR3. The order of the fields is J gene, V gene, CDR3 protein.

>TRBJ2-7|TRBV25-1
CASSVGTGPYEQYF
>TRBJ2-4|TRBV15
CATSRDELAGGRQNIQYF
>TRBJ1-1|TRBV19
CASIGTVNTEAFF
>TRBJ2-5|TRBV11-2
CASSQGLAPNQETQYF
>TRBJ2-7|TRBV9
CASSVGSGASSYEQYF
>TRBJ2-7|TRBV7-2
CASSSIWTGGPYEQYF
>TRBJ1-1|TRBV7-9
CASSLLDRDTEAFF
>TRBJ1-2|TRBV27
CASSLSAGGNYGYTF
>TRBJ1-2|TRBV4-1
CASSQETVGYGYTF
>TRBJ1-1|TRBV4-1
CASSQGRDYEAFF
>TRBJ1-5|TRBV6-6
CASRPRGPAQPQHF
>TRBJ2-1|TRBV5-1
CASSLVQGAYKNEQFF
>TRBJ2-2|TRBV6-6
CASSYRQTGELFF
>TRBJ2-1|TRBV6-1
CASSEPGMTLPELQFF
>TRBJ2-1|TRBV11-3
CASSLGGTSGTSYNEQFF
>TRBJ1-1|TRBV29-1
CSVEDRRAAFF
>TRBJ2-1|TRBV27
CAGRDLERDEQFF
>TRBJ2-2|TRBV6-6
CASLRETGELFF
>TRBJ2-1|TRBV9
CASSMDSHNEQFF
>TRBJ1-1|TRBV27
CASSRVKENTEAFF
>TRBJ1-2|TRBV10-3
CAISEYGHPPGYTF
>TRBJ2-7|TRBV15
CATSSNEREGLYEQYF
>TRBJ2-3|TRBV27
CASRLGLAGGLSTDTQYF
>TRBJ2-7|TRBV7-9
CASSLQLAGAEQYF
>TRBJ2-3|TRBV9
CASSPLTSGRAMGSDTQYF
>TRBJ2-3|TRBV9
CASSVTGERDTQYF
>TRBJ1-2|TRBV2
CASRLPQGQGDYGYTF
>TRBJ2-2|TRBV5-1
CASSYLAGATGELFF
>TRBJ2-1|TRBV5-1
CASSELGLAGGPNEQFF
>TRBJ2-5|TRBV6-5
CASSYGPGGETQYF
>TRBJ2-7|TRBV10-3
CAIRQGTYEQYF
>TRBJ1-3|TRBV4-1
CASSLGPVSGNTIYF
>TRBJ2-7|TRBV2
CASSEAVGPYEQYF
>TRBJ2-3|TRBV27
CASSSGEGLGADTQYF
>TRBJ1-4|TRBV28
CASNQQGWEKLFF
>TRBJ2-7|TRBV2
CASSRSGTGGAEQYF
>TRBJ2-1|TRBV7-8
CASSLAPRLAGFNEQFF